The subject of this entry is one T cell receptor beta chain. Its specificity is unknown. Preparation of the TCRbeta library involved a method that used unique molecular identifiers. TCRdb independently ran MiXCR on the PCR reads; one entry per CDR3 protein. The table lists 350,000 to 500,000 distinct CDR3 sequences, approximately 42% of them singletons. The data derive from a study of T-cell reconstitution after alpha-beta-depleted transplantation in children. Points from the study as a whole: Some patients owed their high day-60 TCRbeta diversity to surviving recipient T cells and thymic progenitors. By about two months after transplant, alpha-beta T cells reportedly arose from several hundred graft clones that had expanded. T-cell counts and diversity were attributed mostly to newly produced T cells one year after transplant.

Trimming removed 2 bases at V and 5 bases at J, with 11 bases between. The CDR3 is 14 residues long. CDR1 is SGHTA, CDR2 FQGTGA, per germline. The receptor comes from a girl under 10 years old with aplastic anemia, due to receive a stem cell transplant. The V call is TRBV7-3, the J call TRBJ2-3, with D possibly matching TRBD1 (5 bases). Sample: PBMCs, taken before TCRalphabeta/CD19-depleted stem cell transplant. In DNA form, the CDR3 reads TGTGCCAGCAGCTTAGGCCTTCAGGGAGATACGCAGTATTTT. Translated, it gives CASSLGLQGDTQYF.